What follows describes a single T cell receptor beta chain. This entry comes from a study of blood T cell repertoires in COVID-19. Study-wide context: Some COVID-19 samples were acute and others convalescent; all came from the United States, Italy and Spain. PBMCs, B-cell-depleted T cells, or T cells were the source of the cDNA or gDNA that made up the material.

The CDR3 runs 14 residues. Germline-derived CDR1 and CDR2 are GTSNPN and SVGIG (reference sequence). J lost 0 bases, V lost 5 bases, and 2 bases had no gene match. Clones were sequenced by immunoSEQ multiplex PCR, and TCRdb holds only the in-frame ones, with some missing. Of 35,000 or so clones listed, approximately 80% are singletons. The TCR originated in a human donor in a cohort sampled during active or convalescent COVID-19. The donor label of this sample is uncertain. Sequenced: peripheral blood. The V call is TRBV30, the J call TRBJ2-4; TRBD1 agrees at 9 bases. The CDR3, as DNA: TGTGCCTGGGACAGGGGGGTAGCCAAAAACATTCAGTACTTC. Translation: CAWDRGVAKNIQYF.